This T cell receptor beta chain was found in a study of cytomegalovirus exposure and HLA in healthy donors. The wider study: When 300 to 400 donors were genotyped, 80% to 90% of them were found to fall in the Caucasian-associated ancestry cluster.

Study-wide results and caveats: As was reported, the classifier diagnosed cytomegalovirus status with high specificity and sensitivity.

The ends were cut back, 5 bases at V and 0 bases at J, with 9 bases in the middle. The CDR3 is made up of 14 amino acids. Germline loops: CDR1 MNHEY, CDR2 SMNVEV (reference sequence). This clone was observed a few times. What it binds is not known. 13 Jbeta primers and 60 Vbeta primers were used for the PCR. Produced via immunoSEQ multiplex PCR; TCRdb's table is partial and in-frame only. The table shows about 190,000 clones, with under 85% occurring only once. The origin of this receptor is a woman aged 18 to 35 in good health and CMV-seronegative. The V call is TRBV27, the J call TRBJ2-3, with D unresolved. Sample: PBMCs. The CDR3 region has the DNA TGTGCCAGCAGTCTAAGTGTTAGCACAGATACGCAGTATTTT. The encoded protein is CASSLSVSTDTQYF.